The clone carrying this T cell receptor (beta chain) was detected ten times or more. Its antigen is unknown. The sample belongs to a study of T-cell reconstitution after alpha-beta-depleted transplantation in children. Regarding the study as a whole: T-cell counts and diversity were attributed mostly to newly produced T cells one year after transplant. The origin of high day-60 TCRbeta diversity in some patients lay in surviving recipient T cells and thymic progenitors. Alpha-beta T cells about two months after transplant reportedly derived from several hundred expanded graft clones.

Germline V gene data show CDR1 as DFQATT and CDR2 as SNEGSKA (reference sequence). Trimming removed 4 bases from V and 0 bases from J; junction bases left unmatched: 3. CDR3 length: 14 residues. Preparing the TCRbeta library involved the use of unique molecular identifiers. One entry per CDR3 protein results from TCRdb running MiXCR on the PCR reads. The profile shows hundreds of thousands of distinct CDR3 sequences, around 13% of them singletons. The rearrangement links TRBV20-1 to TRBJ2-1; 7 nucleotides agree with TRBD1. The input for sequencing was PBMCs, taken before TCRalphabeta/CD19-depleted stem cell transplant. This TCR derives from a girl aged 2-15 years with congenital amegakaryocytic thrombocytopenia, due to receive a stem cell transplant. This CDR3 is CSAKRQGSYNEQFF. CDR3 nucleotides: TGCAGTGCTAAAAGACAGGGCTCCTACAATGAGCAGTTCTTC.